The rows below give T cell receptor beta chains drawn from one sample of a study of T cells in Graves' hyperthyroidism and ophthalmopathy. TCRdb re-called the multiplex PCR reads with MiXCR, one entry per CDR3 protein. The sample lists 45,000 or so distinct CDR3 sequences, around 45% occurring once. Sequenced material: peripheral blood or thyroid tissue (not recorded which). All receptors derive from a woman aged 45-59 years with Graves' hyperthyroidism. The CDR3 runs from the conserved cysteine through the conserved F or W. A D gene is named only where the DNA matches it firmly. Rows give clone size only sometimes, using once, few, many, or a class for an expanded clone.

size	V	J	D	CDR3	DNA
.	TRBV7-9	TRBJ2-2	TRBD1	CASSFQPGQGSGELFF	TGTGCCAGCAGCTTTCAACCGGGACAGGGAAGCGGGGAGCTGTTTTTT
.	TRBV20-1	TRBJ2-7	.	CSARGGRDTAYEQYF	TGCAGTGCTAGGGGGGGGCGGGACACCGCCTACGAGCAGTACTTC
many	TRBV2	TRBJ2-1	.	CASSRLGIYNEQFF	TGTGCCAGCAGTCGCCTGGGGATCTACAATGAGCAGTTCTTC
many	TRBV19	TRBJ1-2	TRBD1	CASSAGQGAPNGYGYTF	TGTGCCAGTAGTGCCGGACAGGGGGCCCCAAACGGCTATGGCTACACCTTC
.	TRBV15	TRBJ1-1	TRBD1	CATSREIGTGGETEAFF	TGTGCCACCAGCAGGGAGATCGGGACAGGGGGCGAAACTGAAGCTTTCTTT
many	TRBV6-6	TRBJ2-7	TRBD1	CASSKGQLYEQYF	TGTGCCAGCAGTAAGGGACAGCTCTACGAGCAGTACTTC
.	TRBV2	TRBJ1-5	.	CASEGPGQSNQPQHF	TGTGCCAGCGAGGGGCCCGGACAAAGCAATCAGCCCCAGCATTTT
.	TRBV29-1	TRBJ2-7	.	CSVGPNYEQYF	TGCAGCGTAGGCCCTAATTACGAGCAGTACTTC
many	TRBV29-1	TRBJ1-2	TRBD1	CSVTGDYGYTF	TGCAGCGTTACAGGGGATTATGGCTACACCTTC
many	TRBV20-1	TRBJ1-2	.	CSARDVRAGNYGYTF	TGCAGTGCTAGAGATGTGAGGGCGGGTAACTATGGCTACACCTTC
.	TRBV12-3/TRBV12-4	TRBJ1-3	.	CASSPVQDTIYF	TGTGCCAGCAGCCCCGTGCAAGACACCATATATTTT
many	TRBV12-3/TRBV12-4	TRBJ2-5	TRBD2	CASSFLTSGRETQYF	TGTGCCAGCAGTTTTTTGACTAGCGGGAGGGAGACCCAGTACTTC
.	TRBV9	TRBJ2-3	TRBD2	CASSVDSGRADTQYF	TGTGCCAGCAGCGTAGATAGCGGGAGGGCAGATACGCAGTATTTT
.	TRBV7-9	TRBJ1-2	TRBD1	CASSGRGLEANYGYTF	TGTGCCAGCAGCGGTAGGGGGCTCGAAGCTAACTATGGCTACACCTTC
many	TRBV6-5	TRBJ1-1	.	CASSPTGNTEAFF	TGTGCCAGCAGTCCAACAGGGAACACTGAAGCTTTCTTT
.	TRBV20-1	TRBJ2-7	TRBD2	CSVIAGTSGRAYEQYF	TGCAGTGTTATTGCCGGGACTAGCGGGAGGGCTTACGAGCAGTACTTC
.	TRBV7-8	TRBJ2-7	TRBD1	CARDRDRVAYEQYF	TGTGCTAGAGATAGGGACAGGGTTGCCTACGAGCAGTACTTC
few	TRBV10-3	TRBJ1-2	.	CAISPWGKNYGYTF	TGTGCCATCAGTCCATGGGGGAAGAACTATGGCTACACCTTC
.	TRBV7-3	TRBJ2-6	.	CASSLTGGGVTGANVLTF	TGTGCCAGCAGCTTAACAGGGGGAGGTGTCACTGGGGCCAACGTCCTGACTTTC
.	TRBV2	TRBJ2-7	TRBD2	CASSEFTSGSHEQYF	TGTGCCAGCAGTGAATTTACTAGCGGGAGCCACGAGCAGTACTTC
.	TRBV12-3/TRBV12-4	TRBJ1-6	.	CASSQAIGANNSPLHF	TGTGCCAGCAGTCAAGCTATCGGGGCAAATAATTCACCCCTCCACTTT
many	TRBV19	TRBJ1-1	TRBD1	CASEEGALNQPFEAFF	TGTGCCTCCGAGGAGGGGGCCCTAAATCAACCGTTTGAAGCTTTCTTT
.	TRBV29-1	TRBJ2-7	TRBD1	CSVGGTGAYEQYF	TGCAGCGTTGGGGGGACAGGGGCCTACGAGCAGTACTTC
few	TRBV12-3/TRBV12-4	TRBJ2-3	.	CASSQLFGQYF	TGTGCCAGCAGTCAGTTGTTTGGGCAGTATTTT
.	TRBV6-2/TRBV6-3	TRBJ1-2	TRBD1	CASRIQGANYGYTF	TGTGCCAGCAGGATACAGGGGGCGAACTATGGCTACACCTTC
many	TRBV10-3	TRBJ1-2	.	CAIGTDSYGYTF	TGTGCCATCGGCACAGACAGCTATGGCTACACCTTC
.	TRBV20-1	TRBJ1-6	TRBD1	CSATRTGRNSPLHF	TGCAGTGCTACCCGGACAGGGCGGAATTCACCCCTCCACTTT
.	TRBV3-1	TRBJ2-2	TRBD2	CASSSAGSPGELFF	TGTGCCAGCAGCTCAGCGGGGTCACCCGGGGAGCTGTTTTTT
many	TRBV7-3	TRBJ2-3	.	CASSLMPPGVSFSDTQYF	TGTGCCAGCAGCTTAATGCCGCCTGGGGTGAGCTTCTCAGATACGCAGTATTTT
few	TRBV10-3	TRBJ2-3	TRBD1	CAIRAAGGASDTQYF	TGTGCCATCAGGGCCGCAGGGGGCGCATCAGATACGCAGTATTTT